The 19 T cell receptor beta chains in this list originate from one sample, sequenced in a study of monozygotic twins with inflammatory bowel disease. TCRdb reprocessed the 5' RACE reads; each CDR3 protein has one entry and no DNA is given. In all, the sample yields under 200,000 distinct CDR3 sequences. The sequenced sample consisted of blood. These receptors were collected from a human donor with ulcerative colitis or Crohn's disease, or a healthy co-twin of an affected twin (not recorded which).

The chain recombines TRBV6-1 with TRBJ2-7; TCRdb's assignment of TRBD2 cannot be checked, as there is no DNA. Germline V gives CDR1 MNHNS, CDR2 SASEGT. This CDR3 has 14 amino acids. The CDR3 loop reads CASSELAGGPLRYF.

The V and J genes are TRBV6-2 or TRBV6-3 and TRBJ2-7; TCRdb lists TRBD2, though no DNA is available to test this call. The CDR3 runs 16 residues. Germline loops: CDR1 MNHEY, CDR2 SVGEGT. The CDR3 region is CASSYGSSTSGYEQYF.

This chain uses TRBV5-1 with TRBJ2-7; TCRdb indicates TRBD1, and absent DNA this call remains unverified. CDR1 and CDR2 from the germline V gene are SGHRS and YFSETQ. The CDR3 loop spans 13 amino acids. CDR3 loop: CASSSQTAYEQYF.

The chain combines TRBV4-2 with TRBJ1-6. CDR1 is LGHNA, CDR2 YNFKEQ, per germline. CDR3 length: 18 amino acids. CDR3 residues: CASSQDPPALPENSPLHF.

The rearrangement uses TRBV2 and TRBJ2-1; TCRdb calls TRBD2, which cannot be checked without DNA. Per germline, CDR1 SNHLY and CDR2 FYNNEI. The CDR3 consists of 16 residues. This CDR3 is CASKVESGRGLNEQFF.

The rearrangement links TRBV12-3 or TRBV12-4 to TRBJ1-6; TCRdb outputs TRBD1, but without DNA this stays unchecked. The CDR3 consists of 14 residues. This CDR3 reads CASSLRTGNSPLHF.

This chain connects TRBV15 to TRBJ2-2; with no DNA, the TCRdb D assignment of TRBD1 cannot be verified. The CDR3 runs to 15 residues. Germline V gives CDR1 LNHNV, CDR2 YYDKDF (reference sequence). The CDR3 loop is CATSPPMNAAGELFF. Complete variable domain (other parts from reference TRBV15 and TRBJ2-2): DAMVIQNPRYQVTQFGKPVTLSCSQTLNHNVMYWYQQKSSQAPKLLFHYYDKDFNNEADTPDNFQSRRPNTSFCFLDIRSPGLGDTAMYLCATSPPMNAAGELFFGEGSRLTVL.

The chain carries TRBV12-3 or TRBV12-4 and TRBJ2-3; no DNA is available, so the TRBD1 call from TCRdb remains unchecked. The length of the CDR3 is 13 residues. The CDR3 loop reads CASSSGRTDTQYF.

The chain combines TRBV7-2 with TRBJ2-5; TCRdb proposes TRBD1, but this gene call is untestable without DNA. This CDR3 contains 15 residues. CDR1 is SGHTA and CDR2 is FQGNSA in the germline V gene. CDR3 residues: CASRPTLGGAETQYF.

The chain couples TRBV5-1 to TRBJ1-1; there is no DNA to check the TCRdb D call of TRBD1. The CDR3 totals 14 residues. CDR1 and CDR2 (germline): SGHRS, YFSETQ. The CDR3 sequence: CASSQTGGLPEAFF.

V is TRBV6-2 or TRBV6-3 and J is TRBJ2-7; the TCRdb call, TRBD2, lacks DNA for checking. CDR1 is MNHEY, CDR2 SVGEGT, per germline. The CDR3 contains 14 residues. The CDR3 protein is CASSLSLAVYEQYF.

The chain joins TRBV5-1 to TRBJ1-1; TCRdb's D call of TRBD1 is untestable without DNA. Germline CDR1 is SGHRS and CDR2 is YFSETQ. The CDR3 runs 14 residues. This CDR3 reads CASSPDSGYAEAFF.

V and J are TRBV7-2 and TRBJ2-7. Germline V CDR1 and CDR2: SGHTA, FQGNSA. The CDR3 runs 14 residues. This chain's CDR3 is CASIPATGSYEQYF.

The chain has TRBV4-3 and TRBJ2-2. The CDR3 has 15 residues. Germline-derived CDR1 and CDR2 are LGHNA and YSLEER. CDR3 residues: CASSPSLENTGELFF.

V gene TRBV6-5 combines with J gene TRBJ2-1; checking the TCRdb D call of TRBD1 is not possible without DNA. This CDR3 contains 14 residues. CDR1 MNHEY and CDR2 SVGAGI come from the germline V gene. The CDR3 loop reads CASSYGGTNNEQFF.

The V gene is TRBV5-4, the J gene TRBJ2-5. The CDR3 has 19 amino acids. CDR1 and CDR2 from the germline V gene are SGHNT and YYREEE (reference sequence). CDR3 amino acids: CASSLAKTSGPEVQETQYF.

The CDR3 is CASGKVSYEQYF. The V and J genes are TRBV28 and TRBJ2-7. The V gene's germline CDR1 is MDHEN and CDR2 SYDVKM. The CDR3 covers 12 residues.

The chain recombines TRBV19 with TRBJ1-5. The germline V gene has CDR1 LNHDA and CDR2 SQIVND (reference sequence). CDR3 length equals 17 residues. CDR3 sequence reads: CASSSGWLPPGNQPQHF.

Here the CDR3 reads CALGGNTEAFF. The V gene is TRBV2, the J gene TRBJ1-1; with no DNA, the TCRdb D assignment of TRBD1 cannot be verified. The germline V gene encodes CDR1 SNHLY and CDR2 FYNNEI. The CDR3 is 11 residues long.